A selection of T cell receptor beta chains follows, all from one sample in a study of CD8 T cells in Susac syndrome. TCRdb independently ran MiXCR on the immunoSEQ multiplex PCR reads; one entry per CDR3 protein. The sample lists around 45,000 distinct CDR3 sequences; roughly 92% were seen once. Sequencing was done on a sample of CD8+ T cells from PBMCs. The origin of the receptors is a human donor in good health. The CDR3 runs from the conserved cysteine through the conserved F or W. Fields, in order: D gene, clone size, J gene, V gene, CDR3 protein, CDR3 DNA. D genes are given only for firm matches. Size is omitted from some rows. Given values are once, few, many or a class for expanded clones.

>-|few|TRBJ2-7|TRBV29-1
CSVVTSSDPYEQYF
TGCAGCGTTGTAACGTCTAGCGACCCCTACGAGCAGTACTTC
>-|-|TRBJ1-3|TRBV19
CASTPQAGGNTIYF
TGTGCCAGTACCCCACAGGCAGGAGGAAACACCATATATTTT
>-|few|TRBJ1-1|TRBV19
CASSMSWRQQNTEAFF
TGTGCCAGTAGTATGTCTTGGAGACAGCAGAACACTGAAGCTTTCTTT
>TRBD2|-|TRBJ2-7|TRBV20-1
CSGEGYTESYEQYF
TGCAGTGGGGAGGGATACACCGAATCCTACGAGCAGTACTTC
>-|-|TRBJ2-2|TRBV19
CASSPVGVAGELFF
TGTGCCAGTAGTCCCGTCGGGGTCGCCGGGGAGCTGTTTTTT
>-|few|TRBJ2-3|TRBV10-3
CAISVPEIGNTQYF
TGTGCCATCAGTGTACCGGAGATCGGGAATACGCAGTATTTT
>TRBD1|-|TRBJ2-7|TRBV4-1
CASSQAPGQVSYEQYF
TGCGCCAGCAGCCAGGCCCCGGGACAGGTTTCCTACGAGCAGTACTTC
>-|-|TRBJ2-7|TRBV5-1
CASSPRTEFYEQYF
TGCGCCAGCAGCCCGCGGACAGAGTTCTACGAGCAGTACTTC
>-|-|TRBJ2-5|TRBV28
CASSLRNTEYQETQYF
TGTGCCAGCAGTTTAAGGAACACCGAGTACCAAGAGACCCAGTACTTC
>-|-|TRBJ2-7|TRBV28
CASSLRGNEQYF
TGTGCCAGCAGTTTAAGGGGTAACGAGCAGTACTTC
>-|-|TRBJ2-1|TRBV29-1
CSVEDLHYNEQFF
TGCAGCGTTGAAGACCTCCACTACAATGAGCAGTTCTTC
>-|-|TRBJ1-2|TRBV10-2
CASSGDGGKLRGYTF
TGCGCCAGCAGTGGAGACGGGGGGAAATTGAGAGGCTACACCTTC
>TRBD2|once|TRBJ2-5|TRBV7-9
CASSPRLAGSTSQETQYF
TGTGCCAGCAGTCCCCGGCTAGCGGGATCCACTTCCCAAGAGACCCAGTACTTC